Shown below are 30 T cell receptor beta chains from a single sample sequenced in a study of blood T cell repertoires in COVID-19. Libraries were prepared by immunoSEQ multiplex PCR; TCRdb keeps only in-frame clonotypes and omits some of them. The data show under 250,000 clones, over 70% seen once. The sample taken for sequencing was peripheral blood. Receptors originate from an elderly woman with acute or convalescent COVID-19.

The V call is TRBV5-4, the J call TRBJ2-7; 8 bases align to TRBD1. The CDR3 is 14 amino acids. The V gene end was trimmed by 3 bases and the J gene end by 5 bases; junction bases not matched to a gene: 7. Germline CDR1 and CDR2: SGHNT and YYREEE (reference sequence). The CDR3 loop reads CASSSGQGGNEQYF. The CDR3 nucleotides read TGTGCCAGCAGCTCCGGACAGGGTGGGAACGAGCAGTACTTC.

Here the CDR3 reads CASSEPLAGTETQYF. The CDR3 region has the DNA TGTGCCAGCAGTGAACCTCTAGCGGGGACAGAGACCCAGTACTTC. This rearrangement joins TRBV25-1 to TRBJ2-5, with 9 bases aligning to TRBD2. J was trimmed by 4 bases and V by 2 bases; bases with no gene match: 5. The CDR3 has 15 amino acids. The germline V gene encodes CDR1 MGHDK and CDR2 SYGVNS.

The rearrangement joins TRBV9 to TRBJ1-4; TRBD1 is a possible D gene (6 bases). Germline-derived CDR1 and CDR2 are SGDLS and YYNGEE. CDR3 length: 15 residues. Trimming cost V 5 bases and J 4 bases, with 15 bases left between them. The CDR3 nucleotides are TGTGCCAGCAGTCGGGACGGACAGATTAATGAAAAACTGTTTTTT. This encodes CASSRDGQINEKLFF.

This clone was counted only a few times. The CDR3 sequence: CASSQLGIGGRDTEAFF. DNA for the CDR3: TGCGCCAGCAGCCAATTGGGGATTGGCGGGCGCGACACTGAAGCTTTCTTT. The chain joins TRBV4-1 to TRBJ1-1, with D uncertain. The CDR3 loop spans 17 amino acids. V gave up 2 bases and J gave up 3 bases, with 19 bases separating them. Germline V gene data show CDR1 as MGHRA and CDR2 as YSYEKL.

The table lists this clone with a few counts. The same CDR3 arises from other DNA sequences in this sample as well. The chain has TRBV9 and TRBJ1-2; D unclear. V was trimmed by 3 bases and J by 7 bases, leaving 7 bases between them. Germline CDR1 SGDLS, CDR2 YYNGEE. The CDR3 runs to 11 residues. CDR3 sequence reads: CASSEPGGYTF. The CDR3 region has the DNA TGTGCCAGCAGCGAGCCAGGTGGCTACACCTTC.

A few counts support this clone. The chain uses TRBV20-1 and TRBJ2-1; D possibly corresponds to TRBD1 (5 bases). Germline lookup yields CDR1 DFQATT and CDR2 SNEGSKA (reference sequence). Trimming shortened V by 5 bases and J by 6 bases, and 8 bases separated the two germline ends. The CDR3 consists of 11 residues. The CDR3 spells CSAPRGNEQFF. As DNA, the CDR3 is TGCAGTGCTCCTAGGGGCAATGAGCAGTTCTTC.

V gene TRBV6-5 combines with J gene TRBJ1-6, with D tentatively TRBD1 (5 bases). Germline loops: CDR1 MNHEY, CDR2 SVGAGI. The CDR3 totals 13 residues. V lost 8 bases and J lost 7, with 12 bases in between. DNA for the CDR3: TGTGCCAGCCGCAGGGTGGGCAATTCACCCCTCCACTTT. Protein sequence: CASRRVGNSPLHF.

This chain's CDR3 is CASSSGTGLTGELFF. In DNA form, the CDR3 reads TGTGCCAGCAGTTCCGGGACAGGGCTCACCGGGGAGCTGTTTTTT. The V and J genes are TRBV6-5 and TRBJ2-2, with 9 bases aligning to TRBD1. J was trimmed by 4 bases and V by 4 bases; bases with no gene match: 4. Germline assignment: CDR1 MNHEY and CDR2 SVGAGI. The CDR3 contains 15 residues.

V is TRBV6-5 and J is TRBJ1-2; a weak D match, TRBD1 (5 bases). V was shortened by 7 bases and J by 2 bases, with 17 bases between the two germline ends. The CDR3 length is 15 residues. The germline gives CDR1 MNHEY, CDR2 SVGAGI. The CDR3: CASTQRFGGNYGYTF. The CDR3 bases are TGTGCCAGCACACAACGGTTCGGGGGGAACTATGGCTACACCTTC.

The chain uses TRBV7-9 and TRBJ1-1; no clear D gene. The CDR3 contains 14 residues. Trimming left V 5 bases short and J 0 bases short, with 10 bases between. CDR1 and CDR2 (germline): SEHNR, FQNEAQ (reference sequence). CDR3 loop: CASSPRGVNTEAFF. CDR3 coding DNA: TGTGCCAGCAGCCCAAGAGGTGTGAACACTGAAGCTTTCTTT.

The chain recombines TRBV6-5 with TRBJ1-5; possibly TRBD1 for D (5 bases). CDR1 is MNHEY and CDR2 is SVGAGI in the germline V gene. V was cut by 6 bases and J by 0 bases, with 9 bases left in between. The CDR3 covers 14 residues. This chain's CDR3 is CASRGQGSNQPQHF. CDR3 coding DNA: TGTGCCAGCAGAGGGCAGGGTAGCAATCAGCCCCAGCATTTT.

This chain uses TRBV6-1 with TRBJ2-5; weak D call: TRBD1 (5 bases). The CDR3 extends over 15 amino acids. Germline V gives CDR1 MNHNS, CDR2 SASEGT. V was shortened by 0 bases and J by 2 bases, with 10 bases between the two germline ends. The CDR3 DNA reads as TGTGCCAGCAGTGAAGCGGCAGGGCCACAAGAGACCCAGTACTTC. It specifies CASSEAAGPQETQYF.

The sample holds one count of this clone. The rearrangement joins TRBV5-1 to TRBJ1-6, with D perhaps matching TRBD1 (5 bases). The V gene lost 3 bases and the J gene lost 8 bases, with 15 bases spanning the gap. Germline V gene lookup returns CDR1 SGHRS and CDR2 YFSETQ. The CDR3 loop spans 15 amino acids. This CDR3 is CASSWGLNIYSPLHF. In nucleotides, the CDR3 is TGCGCCAGCAGCTGGGGACTTAATATTTATTCACCCCTCCACTTT.

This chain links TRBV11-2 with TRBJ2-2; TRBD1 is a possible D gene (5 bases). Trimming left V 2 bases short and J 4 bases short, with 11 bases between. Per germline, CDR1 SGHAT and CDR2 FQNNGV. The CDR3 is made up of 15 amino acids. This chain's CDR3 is CASSLRQGGTGELFF. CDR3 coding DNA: TGTGCCAGCAGCTTAAGGCAGGGCGGCACCGGGGAGCTGTTTTTT.

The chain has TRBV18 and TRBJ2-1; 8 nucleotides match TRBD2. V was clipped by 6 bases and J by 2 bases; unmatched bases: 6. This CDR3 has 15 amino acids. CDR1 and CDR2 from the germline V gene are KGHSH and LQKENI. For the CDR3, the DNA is TGTGCCAGCTCGCCGGGGGGGACTACCTACAATGAGCAGTTCTTC. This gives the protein CASSPGGTTYNEQFF.

CDR3 DNA: TGTGCCACCAGCAATCTACACCCGGGACTAGCGGGACAAGAGACCCAGTACTTC. This gives the protein CATSNLHPGLAGQETQYF. The gene calls are TRBV15 and TRBJ2-5, with TRBD2 matching over 13 bases. Germline V gene sequence: CDR1 LNHNV, CDR2 YYDKDF (reference sequence). Unmatched junction bases numbered 10, after V lost 4 bases and J lost 2 bases. The CDR3 length is 18 residues.

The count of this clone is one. CDR3 bases: TGTGCCAGCAGCCCCGGGGGACCCTACACCGGGGAGCTGTTTTTT. Its translation is CASSPGGPYTGELFF. The gene calls are TRBV2 and TRBJ2-2; D possibly corresponds to TRBD2 (6 bases). The CDR3 is made up of 15 amino acids. CDR1 and CDR2 from the germline V gene are SNHLY and FYNNEI. V lost 6 bases and J lost 3, with 14 bases in between. Variable domain in full (rest from reference TRBV2 and TRBJ2-2): EPEVTQTPSHQVTQMGQEVILRCVPISNHLYFYWYRQILGQKVEFLVSFYNNEISEKSEIFDDQFSVERPDGSNFTLKIRSTKLEDSAMYFCASSPGGPYTGELFFGEGSRLTVL.

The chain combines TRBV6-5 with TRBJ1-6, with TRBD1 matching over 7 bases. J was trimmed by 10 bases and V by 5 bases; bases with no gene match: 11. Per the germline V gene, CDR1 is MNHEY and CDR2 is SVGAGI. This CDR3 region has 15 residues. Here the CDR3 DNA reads TGTGCCAGCAGTACACGACAGGGCTGGGGATCACCCCTCCACTTT. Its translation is CASSTRQGWGSPLHF.

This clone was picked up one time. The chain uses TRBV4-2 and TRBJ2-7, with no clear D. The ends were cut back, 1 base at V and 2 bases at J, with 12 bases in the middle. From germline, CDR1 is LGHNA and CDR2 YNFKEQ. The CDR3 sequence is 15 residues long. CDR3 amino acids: CASSQGGSATYEQYF. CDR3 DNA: TGTGCCAGCAGCCAAGGTGGGTCAGCGACCTACGAGCAGTACTTC.

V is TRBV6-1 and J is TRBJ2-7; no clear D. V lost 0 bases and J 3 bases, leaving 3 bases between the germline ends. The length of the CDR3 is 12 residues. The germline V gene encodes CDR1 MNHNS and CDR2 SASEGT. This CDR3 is CASSEANYEQYF. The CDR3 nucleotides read TGTGCCAGCAGTGAAGCCAACTACGAGCAGTACTTC.

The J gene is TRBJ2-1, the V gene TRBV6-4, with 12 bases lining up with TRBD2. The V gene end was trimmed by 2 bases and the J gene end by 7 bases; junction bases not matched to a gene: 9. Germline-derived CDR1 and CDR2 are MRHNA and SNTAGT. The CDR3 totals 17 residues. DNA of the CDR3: TGTGCCAGCAGTGACCCCCCGACTAGCGGGGGAATGAATGAGCAGTTCTTC. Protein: CASSDPPTSGGMNEQFF.

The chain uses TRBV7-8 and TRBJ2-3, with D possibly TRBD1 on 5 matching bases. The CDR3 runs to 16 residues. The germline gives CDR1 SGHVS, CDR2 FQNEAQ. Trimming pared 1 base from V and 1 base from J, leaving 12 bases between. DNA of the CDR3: TGTGCCAGCAGCTTAGAGGGTAGGGGTGGCACAGATACGCAGTATTTT. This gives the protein CASSLEGRGGTDTQYF.

The CDR3 coding sequence is TGCGCCAGCAGCCCCCAGGACAGGGTCGGCGAGCAGTACTTC. Amino acids: CASSPQDRVGEQYF. The rearrangement uses TRBV5-1 and TRBJ2-7, with 8 bases identical to TRBD1. The ends lost 4 bases at V and 6 bases at J; junction bases unmatched: 9. In germline, CDR1 is SGHRS, CDR2 YFSETQ. The CDR3 runs to 14 residues.

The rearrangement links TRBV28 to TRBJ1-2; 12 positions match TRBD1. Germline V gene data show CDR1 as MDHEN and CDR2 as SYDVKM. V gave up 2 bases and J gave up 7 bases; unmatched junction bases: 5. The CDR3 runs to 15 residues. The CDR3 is CASSLGTGGGRGYTF. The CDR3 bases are TGTGCCAGCAGTTTAGGGACAGGGGGCGGACGTGGCTACACCTTC.

CDR3 DNA sequence: TGTGCCAGCAGCCGGGGACAGGCAATTCCACCCCTCCACTTT. Translation: CASSRGQAIPPLHF. This chain uses TRBV7-9 with TRBJ1-6, with 8 bases matching TRBD1. J was trimmed by 11 bases and V by 5 bases; bases with no gene match: 8. This CDR3 is 14 amino acids long. The germline CDR1 and CDR2 sequences are SEHNR and FQNEAQ (reference sequence).

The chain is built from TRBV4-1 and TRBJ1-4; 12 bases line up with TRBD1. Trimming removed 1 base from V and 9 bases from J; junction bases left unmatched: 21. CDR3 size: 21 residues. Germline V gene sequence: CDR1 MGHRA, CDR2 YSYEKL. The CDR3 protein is CASSQAPLLPGQGASNQKLFF. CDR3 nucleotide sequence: TGCGCCAGCAGCCAAGCCCCCCTTTTGCCGGGACAGGGGGCGTCTAACCAAAAACTGTTTTTT.

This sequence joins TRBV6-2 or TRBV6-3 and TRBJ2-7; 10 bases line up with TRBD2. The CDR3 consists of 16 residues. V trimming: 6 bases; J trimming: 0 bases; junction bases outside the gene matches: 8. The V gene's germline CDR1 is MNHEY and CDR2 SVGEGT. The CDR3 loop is CASSPGTSESSYEQYF. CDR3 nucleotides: TGTGCCAGCAGCCCCGGGACTAGCGAGAGCTCCTACGAGCAGTACTTC.

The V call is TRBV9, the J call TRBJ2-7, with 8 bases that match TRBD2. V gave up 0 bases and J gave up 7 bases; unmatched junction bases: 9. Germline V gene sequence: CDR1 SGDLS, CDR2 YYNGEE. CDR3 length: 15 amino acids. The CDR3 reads CASSVEPAGVREQYF. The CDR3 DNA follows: TGTGCCAGCAGCGTAGAGCCAGCGGGAGTGCGTGAGCAGTACTTC. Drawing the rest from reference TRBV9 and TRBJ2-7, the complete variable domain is DSGVTQTPKHLITATGQRVTLRCSPRSGDLSVYWYQQSLDQGLQFLIQYYNGEERAKGNILERFSAQQFPDLHSELNLSSLELGDSALYFCASSVEPAGVREQYFGPGTRLTVT.

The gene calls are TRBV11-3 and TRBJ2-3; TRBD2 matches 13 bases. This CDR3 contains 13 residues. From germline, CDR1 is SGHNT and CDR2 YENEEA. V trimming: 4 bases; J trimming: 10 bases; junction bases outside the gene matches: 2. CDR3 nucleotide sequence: TGTGCCAGCAGCTGGACTAGCGGGGGTTCGCAGTATTTT. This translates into CASSWTSGGSQYF.

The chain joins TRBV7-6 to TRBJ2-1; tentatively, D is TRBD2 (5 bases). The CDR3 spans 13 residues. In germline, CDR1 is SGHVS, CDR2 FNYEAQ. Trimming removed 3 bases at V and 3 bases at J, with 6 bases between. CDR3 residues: CASSLRDYNEQFF. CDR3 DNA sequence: TGTGCCAGCAGCTTGAGGGACTACAATGAGCAGTTCTTC.